This is a list of T cell receptor beta chains from one sample in a study of blood T cell repertoires in COVID-19. Method: immunoSEQ multiplex PCR; TCRdb's copy keeps in-frame clones and lacks some. The sample gives approximately 120,000 clones, roughly 79% of which show up once; around 20% is in the top ten. The specimen sequenced was peripheral blood. Receptors originate from a man older than 75 with acute or convalescent COVID-19. Both conserved end residues are part of each CDR3. Fields, in order: J gene, CDR3 length, D gene, clone size, V gene, CDR3 DNA, CDR3 protein. A D gene is named only where the DNA matches it firmly. The size entry is marked missing in some rows and otherwise reads once, few, many or a size class.

TRBJ2-5 13 - - TRBV5-1 TGCGCCAGCAGCTTGGCCCGGTACGGGACCCAGTACTTC CASSLARYGTQYF
TRBJ2-4 15 TRBD1 - TRBV15 TGTGCCACCAGCAGAGATCCTGGGCAGGGGGTCATTCAGTACTTC CATSRDPGQGVIQYF
TRBJ2-2 13 - - TRBV3-1/TRBV3-2 TGTGCCAGCTCGGCGGCGAACACCGGGGAGCTGTTTTTT CASSAANTGELFF
TRBJ1-6 16 - - TRBV5-1 TGCGCCAGCAGTTTCGGACTGAGCTCCTATAATTCACCCCTCCACTTT CASSFGLSSYNSPLHF
TRBJ1-4 15 - - TRBV4-1 TGCGCCAGCAGCCCATGGCCAGGGCCTAATGAAAAACTGTTTTTT CASSPWPGPNEKLFF
TRBJ1-2 14 - - TRBV9 TGTGCCAGCAGCGTACAGACTTCTAACTATGGCTACACCTTC CASSVQTSNYGYTF
TRBJ2-7 15 TRBD1 few TRBV30 TGTGCCTGGAGCCCGGGACAGGGCCACATCGACGAGCAGTACTTC CAWSPGQGHIDEQYF
TRBJ2-7 17 TRBD2 - TRBV3-1/TRBV3-2 TGTGCCAGCAGCCGACCTACTAGCGGGGGCAGCTCCTACGAGCAGTACTTC CASSRPTSGGSSYEQYF
TRBJ1-6 18 - - TRBV7-6 TGTGCCAGCAGTTCTCGGGACTCCCGGATTGGCTATAATTCACCCCTCCACTTT CASSSRDSRIGYNSPLHF
TRBJ2-3 15 TRBD1 few TRBV18 TGTGCCAGCTCACCTCCGACAGGGGGAACAGATACGCAGTATTTT CASSPPTGGTDTQYF
TRBJ1-6 15 TRBD1 few TRBV5-6 TGTGCCAGCAGCCTCGGACAGGGAGGCAATTCACCCCTCCACTTT CASSLGQGGNSPLHF
TRBJ1-1 13 - - TRBV5-5 TGTGCCAGCAGCCCCAAATGGGGAGCTGAAGCTTTCTTT CASSPKWGAEAFF
TRBJ2-7 15 TRBD2 once TRBV6-2/TRBV6-3 TGTGCCAGCAGTACCACTAGCGGGGTCTCCTACGAGCAGTACTTC CASSTTSGVSYEQYF
TRBJ1-4 12 TRBD1 - TRBV15 TGTGCCACCAGCAGATTAGGACAGGGGCTATCTTTT CATSRLGQGLSF
TRBJ2-3 14 - - TRBV2 TGTGCCAGCGGTTGGTTGGGGGCAGGGGATACGCAGTATTTT CASGWLGAGDTQYF
TRBJ2-7 15 TRBD1 - TRBV5-1 TGCGCCAGCAGCTTGAGTCCGGGACAGAACTACGAGCAGTACTTC CASSLSPGQNYEQYF
TRBJ2-7 15 TRBD1 - TRBV24-1 TGTGCCACCAGTGATCCCAACAGGGGCAGGGACGAGCAGTACTTC CATSDPNRGRDEQYF
TRBJ2-3 15 TRBD1 once TRBV5-6 TGTGCCAGCAGCTTTGGGACAGGGTATTCGGATACGCAGTATTTT CASSFGTGYSDTQYF
TRBJ1-2 15 TRBD1 - TRBV7-9 TGTGCCAGCAGCCTGGGACAGGGTAATACCCATGGCTACACCTTC CASSLGQGNTHGYTF
TRBJ2-3 15 TRBD1 few TRBV19 TGTGCCAGTAGCCCCGACAGGGGTGTTGCAGATACGCAGTATTTT CASSPDRGVADTQYF
TRBJ2-7 15 - - TRBV18 TGTGCCAGCTCACCATCCTATGGAGAGACCTACGAGCAGTACTTC CASSPSYGETYEQYF
TRBJ2-1 15 - - TRBV5-1 TGCGCCAGCAGCTTGAAATCAGGGGACGGGCATGAGCAGTTCTTC CASSLKSGDGHEQFF
TRBJ1-6 10 - - TRBV12-3/TRBV12-4 TGTGCCAGCAGTGCGGCGCCCCTCCACTTT CASSAAPLHF
TRBJ1-1 14 - - TRBV9 TGTGCCAGCAGCGTAGCTAAGATGAACACTGAAGCTTTCTTT CASSVAKMNTEAFF
TRBJ2-7 13 TRBD1 - TRBV3-1/TRBV3-2 TGTGCCAGCACCGTTACAGGGGGCGGCGAGCAGTACTTC CASTVTGGGEQYF
TRBJ2-3 17 TRBD1 - TRBV7-9 TGTGCCAGCAGCTCCAACCGGGACAGGGTATGGACAGATACGCAGTATTTT CASSSNRDRVWTDTQYF
TRBJ1-1 13 - - TRBV7-9 TGTGCCAGCAGCTTAGAAGCGAACACTGAAGCTTTCTTT CASSLEANTEAFF
TRBJ1-5 16 - - TRBV20-1 TGCAGTGCTAGTGTCGGGGGGCAACATAGCAATCAGCCCCAGCATTTT CSASVGGQHSNQPQHF
TRBJ1-2 16 - - TRBV9 TGTGCCAGCAGCGCACCCAGGACGGGGATTAACTATGGCTACACCTTC CASSAPRTGINYGYTF
TRBJ1-6 15 TRBD1 few TRBV15 TGTGCCACCAGCCTCGCGGGACAGGGCCAATCACCCCTCCACTTT CATSLAGQGQSPLHF
TRBJ2-5 13 - - TRBV2 TGTGCCAGCAGTCAACAGGGTTTGGAGACCCAGTACTTC CASSQQGLETQYF
TRBJ1-2 15 - few TRBV4-3 TGCGCCAGCAGCCAACAGGTAATCGCTTGGAATGGCTACACCTTC CASSQQVIAWNGYTF